This is a list of T cell receptor beta chains from one sample in a study of blood T cells in healthy people across ages. TCRdb re-derived calls from the 5' RACE reads in MiXCR, one entry per CDR3 protein. The sample includes approximately 810,000 distinct CDR3 sequences, around 36% of them seen just once. Sequencing was done on a sample of blood. These TCRs come from a man between 18 and 29 years old in good health. Both conserved end residues are part of each CDR3. Fields, in order: J gene, clone size, CDR3 length, V gene, D gene, CDR3 DNA, CDR3 protein. The D gene is left open where the match is weak. Size values are once, few and many counts, or a class for expanded clones, and some rows have none.

J gene: TRBJ1-5
clone size: -
CDR3 length: 13
V gene: TRBV7-2
D gene: -
CDR3 DNA: TGTGCCAGCAGCTTAGCCCTACAGCAGCTCCAGCATTTT
CDR3 protein: CASSLALQQLQHF

J gene: TRBJ1-1
clone size: -
CDR3 length: 16
V gene: TRBV27
D gene: -
CDR3 DNA: TGTGCCAGCAGTTTAAGTGGCAGAAAAGGGAACACTGAAGCTTTCTTT
CDR3 protein: CASSLSGRKGNTEAFF

J gene: TRBJ1-4
clone size: -
CDR3 length: 15
V gene: TRBV2
D gene: -
CDR3 DNA: TGTGCCAGCAGTGAATTCGGGGCCACTAATGAAAAACTGTTTTTT
CDR3 protein: CASSEFGATNEKLFF

J gene: TRBJ2-1
clone size: few
CDR3 length: 15
V gene: TRBV4-2
D gene: TRBD2
CDR3 DNA: TGTGCCAGCAGCCAAGGTAGCGGGGGGGACAATGAGCAGTTCTTC
CDR3 protein: CASSQGSGGDNEQFF

J gene: TRBJ2-4
clone size: few
CDR3 length: 15
V gene: TRBV12-3/TRBV12-4
D gene: -
CDR3 DNA: TGTGCCAGCAGTTTGGGGGGAAAGGGGGCTAACATTCAGTACTTC
CDR3 protein: CASSLGGKGANIQYF

J gene: TRBJ2-7
clone size: -
CDR3 length: 16
V gene: TRBV20-1
D gene: -
CDR3 DNA: TGCAGTGCTAATCAACCCATAGCTTCACCCTCCTACGAGCAGTACTTC
CDR3 protein: CSANQPIASPSYEQYF

J gene: TRBJ2-7
clone size: few
CDR3 length: 15
V gene: TRBV3-1
D gene: -
CDR3 DNA: TGTGCCAGCAGCCAACGATCTGGGGCGCCCCACGAGCAGTACTTC
CDR3 protein: CASSQRSGAPHEQYF

J gene: TRBJ2-5
clone size: many
CDR3 length: 14
V gene: TRBV6-5
D gene: -
CDR3 DNA: TGTGCCAGCAGCTCTACCTTTCCTGATCTACGGCAGTACTTC
CDR3 protein: CASSSTFPDLRQYF

J gene: TRBJ2-1
clone size: few
CDR3 length: 13
V gene: TRBV25-1
D gene: -
CDR3 DNA: TGTGCCAGCAATTTTGGGGGTCGCGATGAGCAGTTCTTC
CDR3 protein: CASNFGGRDEQFF

J gene: TRBJ2-7
clone size: -
CDR3 length: 14
V gene: TRBV5-5
D gene: TRBD2
CDR3 DNA: TGTGCCAGCAGCAAAGCGGGGGCCTACAATGAGCAGTACTTC
CDR3 protein: CASSKAGAYNEQYF

J gene: TRBJ1-1
clone size: -
CDR3 length: 16
V gene: TRBV27
D gene: -
CDR3 DNA: TGTGCCAGCATTTCCTCCCGGCGGGGGCGTGGGACTGAAGCTTTCTTT
CDR3 protein: CASISSRRGRGTEAFF

J gene: TRBJ1-6
clone size: -
CDR3 length: 15
V gene: TRBV9
D gene: -
CDR3 DNA: TGTGCCAGCAGCGTGGACAGCCGGTATAATTCACCCCTCCACTTT
CDR3 protein: CASSVDSRYNSPLHF

J gene: TRBJ2-4
clone size: -
CDR3 length: 17
V gene: TRBV3-1
D gene: -
CDR3 DNA: TGTGCCAGCAGCCAAGATCAGGTCTGGGCACAGACCTACGAGCAATACTTC
CDR3 protein: CASSQDQVWAQTYEQYF

J gene: TRBJ1-6
clone size: -
CDR3 length: 15
V gene: TRBV5-1
D gene: -
CDR3 DNA: TGCGCCAGCAGCTTGGGTGGGGGCGCAGCTTCACCCCTCCACTTT
CDR3 protein: CASSLGGGAASPLHF

J gene: TRBJ2-7
clone size: -
CDR3 length: 18
V gene: TRBV5-6
D gene: -
CDR3 DNA: TGTGCCAGCAGCTTGGTAGGCGGCTCGAGATTCCTATCCTACGAGCAGTACTTC
CDR3 protein: CASSLVGGSRFLSYEQYF

J gene: TRBJ2-2
clone size: -
CDR3 length: 18
V gene: TRBV7-9
D gene: TRBD2
CDR3 DNA: TGTGCCAGCAGCTCACTAGCGGGGGGCAACCAAAACACCGGGGAGCTGTTTTTT
CDR3 protein: CASSSLAGGNQNTGELFF

J gene: TRBJ1-2
clone size: -
CDR3 length: 13
V gene: TRBV5-6
D gene: -
CDR3 DNA: TGTGCCAGCAGCTCCGGGACCCACTATGGCTACACCTTC
CDR3 protein: CASSSGTHYGYTF

J gene: TRBJ1-6
clone size: few
CDR3 length: 15
V gene: TRBV2
D gene: -
CDR3 DNA: TGTGCCAGCAGTGACGGGGGCTTGAACAATGCACCCCTCCACTTT
CDR3 protein: CASSDGGLNNAPLHF

J gene: TRBJ2-5
clone size: -
CDR3 length: 17
V gene: TRBV11-2
D gene: TRBD2
CDR3 DNA: TGTGCCAGCAGCCCTGGACTAGCGGGGGCCACCCAAGAGACCCAGTACTTC
CDR3 protein: CASSPGLAGATQETQYF

J gene: TRBJ1-6
clone size: -
CDR3 length: 15
V gene: TRBV27
D gene: TRBD1
CDR3 DNA: TGTGCCAGCAGTTTTACACAGGGGGCTACTTCACCCCTCCACTTT
CDR3 protein: CASSFTQGATSPLHF

J gene: TRBJ2-7
clone size: -
CDR3 length: 18
V gene: TRBV12-3/TRBV12-4
D gene: TRBD2
CDR3 DNA: TGTGCCAGCAGTTTTGGGTCTAGCGGGGGGGCCGGCCTAAATGAGCAGTACTTC
CDR3 protein: CASSFGSSGGAGLNEQYF

J gene: TRBJ2-1
clone size: -
CDR3 length: 14
V gene: TRBV28
D gene: TRBD1
CDR3 DNA: TGCGCCAGCAGTACAGGGGGCCATTCTGAGACCCAGTTCTTC
CDR3 protein: CASSTGGHSETQFF

J gene: TRBJ2-3
clone size: -
CDR3 length: 16
V gene: TRBV3-1
D gene: TRBD2
CDR3 DNA: TGTGCCAGCAGCCAAGTAATGCGGGGGGGCACAGATACGCAGTATTTT
CDR3 protein: CASSQVMRGGTDTQYF

J gene: TRBJ2-3
clone size: -
CDR3 length: 14
V gene: TRBV6-2/TRBV6-3
D gene: -
CDR3 DNA: TGTGCCAGCAGTTACAGTTCTAGTGCAGATACGCAGTATTTT
CDR3 protein: CASSYSSSADTQYF